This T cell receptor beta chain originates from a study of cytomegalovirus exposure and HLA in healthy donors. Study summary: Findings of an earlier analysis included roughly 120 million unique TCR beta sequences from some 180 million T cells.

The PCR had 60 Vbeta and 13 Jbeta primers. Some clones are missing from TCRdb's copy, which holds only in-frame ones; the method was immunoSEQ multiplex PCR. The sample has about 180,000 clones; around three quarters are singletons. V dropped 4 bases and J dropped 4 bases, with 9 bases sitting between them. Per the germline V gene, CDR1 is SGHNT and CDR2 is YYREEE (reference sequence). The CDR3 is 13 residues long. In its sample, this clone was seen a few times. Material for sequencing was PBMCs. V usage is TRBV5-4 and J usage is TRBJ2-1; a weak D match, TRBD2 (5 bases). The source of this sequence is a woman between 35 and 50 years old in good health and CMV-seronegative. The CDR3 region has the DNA TGTGCCAGCAGCCGATCGGGGTACAATGAGCAGTTCTTC. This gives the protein CASSRSGYNEQFF. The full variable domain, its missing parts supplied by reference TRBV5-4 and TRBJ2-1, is ETGVTQSPTHLIKTRGQQVTLRCSSQSGHNTVSWYQQALGQGPQFIFQYYREEENGRGNFPPRFSGLQFPNYSSELNVNALELDDSALYLCASSRSGYNEQFFGPGTRLTVL.